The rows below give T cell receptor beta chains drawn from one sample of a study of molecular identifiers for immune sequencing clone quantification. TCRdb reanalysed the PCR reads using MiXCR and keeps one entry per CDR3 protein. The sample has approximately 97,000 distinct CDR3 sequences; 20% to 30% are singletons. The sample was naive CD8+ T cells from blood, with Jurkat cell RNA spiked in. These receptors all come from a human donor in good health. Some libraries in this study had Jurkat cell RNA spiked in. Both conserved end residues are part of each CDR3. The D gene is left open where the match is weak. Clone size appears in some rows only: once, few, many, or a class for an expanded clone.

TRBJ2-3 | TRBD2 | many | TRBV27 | CASSLWSGSSDTQYF | TGTGCCAGCAGTTTATGGAGCGGGAGTTCAGATACGCAGTATTTT
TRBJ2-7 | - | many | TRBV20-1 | CSARPQAQYEQYF | TGCAGTGCTAGACCCCAGGCCCAGTACGAGCAGTACTTC
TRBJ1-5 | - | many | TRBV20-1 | CSARTYLNQPQHF | TGCAGTGCTAGAACGTACCTCAATCAGCCCCAGCATTTT
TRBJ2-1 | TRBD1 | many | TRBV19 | CASSNWDRGSYNEQFF | TGTGCCAGTAGCAATTGGGACAGGGGCTCCTACAATGAGCAGTTCTTC
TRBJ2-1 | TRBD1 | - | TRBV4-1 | CASSRIGQGRSNERFF | TGCGCCAGCAGCCGAATCGGACAGGGGCGCTCGAATGAGCGGTTCTTC
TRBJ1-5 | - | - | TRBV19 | CASSLGTRGNQPQHF | TGTGCCAGTAGTTTGGGGACGAGGGGCAATCAGCCCCAGCATTTT
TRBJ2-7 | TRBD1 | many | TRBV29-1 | CSVEGDRGNEQYF | TGCAGCGTGGAGGGAGACAGGGGAAACGAGCAGTACTTC
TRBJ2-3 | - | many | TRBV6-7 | CASSYPGTPTDTQYF | TGTGCCAGCAGTTACCCGGGGACTCCCACAGATACGCAGTATTTT
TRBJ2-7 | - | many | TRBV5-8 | CASSLDSSSSYEQYF | TGTGCCAGCAGCTTGGACAGTTCGAGCTCCTACGAGCAGTACTTC
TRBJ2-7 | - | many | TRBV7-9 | CASSAGGYEQYF | TGTGCCAGCAGCGCCGGGGGCTACGAGCAGTACTTC
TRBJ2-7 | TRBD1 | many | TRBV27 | CASSQETGASSYEQYF | TGTGCCAGCAGCCAAGAGACAGGGGCCAGCTCCTACGAGCAGTACTTC
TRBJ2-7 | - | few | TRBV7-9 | CASSLPTDYEQYF | TGTGCCAGCAGCTTACCGACGGACTACGAGCAGTACTTC
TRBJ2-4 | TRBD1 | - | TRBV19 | CASSIGDSQNIQYF | TGTGCCAGTAGTATAGGGGACAGTCAAAACATTCAGTACTTC
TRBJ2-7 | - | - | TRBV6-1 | CASIILPNKGYEQYF | TGTGCCAGCATAATTCTGCCAAACAAGGGCTACGAGCAGTACTTC
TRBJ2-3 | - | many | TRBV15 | CATSRDLGIANTDTQYF | TGTGCCACCAGCAGAGATCTTGGTATCGCGAACACAGATACGCAGTATTTT
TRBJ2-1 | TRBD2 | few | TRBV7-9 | CASSLGPASGGQSSYNEQFF | TGTGCCAGCAGCTTAGGTCCTGCTAGCGGGGGGCAAAGCTCCTACAATGAGCAGTTCTTC
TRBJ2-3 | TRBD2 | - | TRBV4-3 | CASSQEPGLAGGPPDTQYF | TGCGCCAGCAGCCAGGAACCGGGCCTAGCGGGGGGGCCGCCAGATACGCAGTATTTT
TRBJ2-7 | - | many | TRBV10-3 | CAIRAVESYEQYF | TGTGCCATCCGAGCTGTAGAGTCCTACGAGCAGTACTTC
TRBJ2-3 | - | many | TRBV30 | CAWSVGGSITDTQYF | TGTGCCTGGAGTGTAGGGGGGTCCATCACAGATACGCAGTATTTT
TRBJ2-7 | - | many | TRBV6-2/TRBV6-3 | CASTRGVYYEQYF | TGTGCCAGCACCCGAGGGGTCTACTACGAGCAGTACTTC
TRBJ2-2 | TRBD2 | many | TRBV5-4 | CASSAPGGGNTGELFF | TGTGCCAGCAGCGCGCCGGGGGGAGGGAACACCGGGGAGCTGTTTTTT
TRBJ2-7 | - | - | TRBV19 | CASSPRPAYEQYF | TGTGCCAGTAGTCCCAGACCGGCCTACGAGCAGTACTTC
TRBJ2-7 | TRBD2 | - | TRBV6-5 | CASSLTRTSGAYEQYF | TGTGCCAGCAGTTTAACAAGGACTAGCGGAGCCTACGAGCAGTACTTC
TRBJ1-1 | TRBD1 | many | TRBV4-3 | CASSQQDRGFELGTEAFF | TGCGCCAGCAGCCAACAGGACAGGGGGTTCGAGTTGGGCACTGAAGCTTTCTTT
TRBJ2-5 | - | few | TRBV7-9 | CASSLVTAGRETQYF | TGTGCCAGCAGCTTAGTCACGGCCGGCCGGGAGACCCAGTACTTC
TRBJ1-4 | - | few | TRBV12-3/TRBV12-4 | CASSLFLTEKLFF | TGTGCCAGCAGTTTATTTCTCACTGAAAAACTGTTTTTT